Below, one T cell receptor (beta chain) is given with its context. Its antigen has not been determined. No base quality values were provided; no much bigger clone lies one nucleotide off. The data originate from a study of blood T cell repertoires in COVID-19 (dated by TCRdb to about 2020). For context, the study as a whole: Samples covering the acute and convalescent phases of COVID-19 were provided by collaborators in the United States, Italy and Spain. The prospective study material was composed of cDNA or gDNA derived from T cells, B-cell-depleted T cells, or PBMCs. Subjects who had been exposed to COVID-19, were actively infected with it, or had recovered from it provided the deeply sampled blood TCRbeta repertoires that made up the dataset. The repertoires were released in a freely available public database intended as a resource for research on the immune response to SARS-CoV-2. The samples were drawn from two sources: the first 160 participants of the ongoing ImmuneRACE study, and 1,000 to 1,500 subjects contributed by 6 global collaborators. The sample metadata nearly always contained a de-identified subject ID, COVID-19 status, age in years and sex. HLA class I and class II types, where available, came from metadata supplied by the sample provider rather than from assay-based typing. Overall study results and their limits: Clinical and demographic metadata were provided uncurated, with the amount varying by source and participant.

TCRbeta CDR3 regions were amplified from genomic DNA by means of the immunoSEQ Assay, a bias-controlled multiplex PCR. Per the authors' processing: The number of nucleated cells in each sample was estimated from the amplification of reference gene primers within the assay. To quantify the absolute abundance of each unique TCRbeta CDR3 rearrangement, sequence reads were collapsed and filtered. For each sample, productive Simpson clonality was calculated as the square root of Simpson's diversity index over productive rearrangements. Here the immuneACCESS table is served through TCRdb, limited to in-frame sequences with V and J called. Missing clones are a known gap in these copies; in checked studies unresolved V genes cover under half, and the rest lacks a known reason. Clonal size and the V and J genes are those of that table, whereas D and trimming came from the DNA. The table for this sample lists around 250,000 clones; 80% to 90% of them were counted only once. Roughly a tenth of the sample is in the top ten clones.

One collaborating source in Seattle enrolled patients while the patients were actively infected and followed the patients over time throughout the course of disease. Collaborating institutions collected whole blood in K2EDTA tubes following their own protocols. For TCRbeta analysis, collaborators shipped samples in one of three forms: frozen whole blood, isolated PBMCs, or DNA extracted from either of those sample types. The CDR3 goes from the cysteine to the phenylalanine over 17 residues. The sequence is cut down to CDR3 DNA, 51 bases in frame from base 1. Via the germline V gene, CDR1 is MNHNS and CDR2 SASEGT. Relative to germline, V is missing 4 bases and J is missing 4 bases, with 12 bases of the junction outside any gene match.

This chain joins TRBV6-1 to TRBJ2-3, with 9 bases aligning to TRBD2. This sequence was found in a woman in her seventies with COVID-19, enrolled during active disease. The sequenced sample was peripheral blood. Here the CDR3 is given as CASSGGVGGRAPDTQYF. The nucleotides are TGTGCCAGCAGTGGGGGAGTAGGCGGGAGGGCCCCAGATACGCAGTATTTT.